The 5 T cell receptor beta chains presented below share a single source sample, sequenced in a study of blood T cell repertoires in COVID-19. Repertoires were generated with immunoSEQ multiplex PCR, while TCRdb's copy carries only in-frame clones and drops some. Among 350,000 to 400,000 clones listed, around 87% were seen once. The source material was PBMCs or T cells enriched from blood (not recorded which). These receptors all come from a man in his forties in a cohort exposed to, infected with or recovered from COVID-19 (not recorded which).

Only a few counts were recorded for this clone. This chain connects TRBV5-1 to TRBJ1-4; TRBD1 matches 10 bases. CDR1 SGHRS and CDR2 YFSETQ come from the germline V gene. V lost 5 bases and J lost 8; bases outside the gene matches: 6. This CDR3 has 14 amino acids. The CDR3 region has the DNA TGCGCCAGCAGATCCGGGACAGGGGACGAAAAACTGTTTTTT. It encodes CASRSGTGDEKLFF.

The chain couples TRBV7-3 to TRBJ2-2; D call uncertain. Per the germline V gene, CDR1 is SGHTA and CDR2 is FQGTGA. The V end lost 5 bases, the J end lost 8 bases, and 18 bases lay between the germline ends. The CDR3 is 15 amino acids. The CDR3 reads CASSTYSSVSGELFF. CDR3 nucleotide sequence: TGTGCCAGCAGCACGTACAGTTCCGTTTCGGGGGAGCTGTTTTTT.

The V and J genes are TRBV24-1 and TRBJ2-3; 8 bases match TRBD1. The V gene end was trimmed by 5 bases and the J gene end by 9 bases; junction bases not matched to a gene: 9. Looked up from germline, CDR1 is KGHDR and CDR2 is SFDVKD. The CDR3 loop spans 14 amino acids. The CDR3 region has the DNA TGTGCCACCAGTGGCCCCGGCCCAGGGGGCACGCAGTATTTT. Amino acid sequence: CATSGPGPGGTQYF.

The chain uses TRBV18 and TRBJ1-1, with D tentatively TRBD1 (5 bases). Germline V gene data show CDR1 as KGHSH and CDR2 as LQKENI. The CDR3 is made up of 14 amino acids. V lost 3 bases to trimming and J lost 12 bases, with 20 bases between them. DNA for the CDR3: TGTGCCAGCTCACCGCAGACAGAGAACCCTTTGACTTTCTTT. It translates to CASSPQTENPLTFF. Combining the CDR3 with reference TRBV18 and TRBJ1-1 gives the whole variable domain NAGVMQNPRHLVRRRGQEARLRCSPMKGHSHVYWYRQLPEEGLKFMVYLQKENIIDESGMPKERFSAEFPKEGPSILRIQQVVRGDSAAYFCASSPQTENPLTFFGQGTRLTVV.

The gene calls are TRBV6-5 and TRBJ2-7; 11 bases match TRBD2. The germline V gene encodes CDR1 MNHEY and CDR2 SVGAGI. The V gene end was trimmed by 6 bases and the J gene end by 2 bases; junction bases not matched to a gene: 6. The length of the CDR3 is 15 residues. In DNA form, the CDR3 reads TGTGCCAGCAGGTCCCTAGCGGGAGGAACCTACGAGCAGTACTTC. It is translated as CASRSLAGGTYEQYF.